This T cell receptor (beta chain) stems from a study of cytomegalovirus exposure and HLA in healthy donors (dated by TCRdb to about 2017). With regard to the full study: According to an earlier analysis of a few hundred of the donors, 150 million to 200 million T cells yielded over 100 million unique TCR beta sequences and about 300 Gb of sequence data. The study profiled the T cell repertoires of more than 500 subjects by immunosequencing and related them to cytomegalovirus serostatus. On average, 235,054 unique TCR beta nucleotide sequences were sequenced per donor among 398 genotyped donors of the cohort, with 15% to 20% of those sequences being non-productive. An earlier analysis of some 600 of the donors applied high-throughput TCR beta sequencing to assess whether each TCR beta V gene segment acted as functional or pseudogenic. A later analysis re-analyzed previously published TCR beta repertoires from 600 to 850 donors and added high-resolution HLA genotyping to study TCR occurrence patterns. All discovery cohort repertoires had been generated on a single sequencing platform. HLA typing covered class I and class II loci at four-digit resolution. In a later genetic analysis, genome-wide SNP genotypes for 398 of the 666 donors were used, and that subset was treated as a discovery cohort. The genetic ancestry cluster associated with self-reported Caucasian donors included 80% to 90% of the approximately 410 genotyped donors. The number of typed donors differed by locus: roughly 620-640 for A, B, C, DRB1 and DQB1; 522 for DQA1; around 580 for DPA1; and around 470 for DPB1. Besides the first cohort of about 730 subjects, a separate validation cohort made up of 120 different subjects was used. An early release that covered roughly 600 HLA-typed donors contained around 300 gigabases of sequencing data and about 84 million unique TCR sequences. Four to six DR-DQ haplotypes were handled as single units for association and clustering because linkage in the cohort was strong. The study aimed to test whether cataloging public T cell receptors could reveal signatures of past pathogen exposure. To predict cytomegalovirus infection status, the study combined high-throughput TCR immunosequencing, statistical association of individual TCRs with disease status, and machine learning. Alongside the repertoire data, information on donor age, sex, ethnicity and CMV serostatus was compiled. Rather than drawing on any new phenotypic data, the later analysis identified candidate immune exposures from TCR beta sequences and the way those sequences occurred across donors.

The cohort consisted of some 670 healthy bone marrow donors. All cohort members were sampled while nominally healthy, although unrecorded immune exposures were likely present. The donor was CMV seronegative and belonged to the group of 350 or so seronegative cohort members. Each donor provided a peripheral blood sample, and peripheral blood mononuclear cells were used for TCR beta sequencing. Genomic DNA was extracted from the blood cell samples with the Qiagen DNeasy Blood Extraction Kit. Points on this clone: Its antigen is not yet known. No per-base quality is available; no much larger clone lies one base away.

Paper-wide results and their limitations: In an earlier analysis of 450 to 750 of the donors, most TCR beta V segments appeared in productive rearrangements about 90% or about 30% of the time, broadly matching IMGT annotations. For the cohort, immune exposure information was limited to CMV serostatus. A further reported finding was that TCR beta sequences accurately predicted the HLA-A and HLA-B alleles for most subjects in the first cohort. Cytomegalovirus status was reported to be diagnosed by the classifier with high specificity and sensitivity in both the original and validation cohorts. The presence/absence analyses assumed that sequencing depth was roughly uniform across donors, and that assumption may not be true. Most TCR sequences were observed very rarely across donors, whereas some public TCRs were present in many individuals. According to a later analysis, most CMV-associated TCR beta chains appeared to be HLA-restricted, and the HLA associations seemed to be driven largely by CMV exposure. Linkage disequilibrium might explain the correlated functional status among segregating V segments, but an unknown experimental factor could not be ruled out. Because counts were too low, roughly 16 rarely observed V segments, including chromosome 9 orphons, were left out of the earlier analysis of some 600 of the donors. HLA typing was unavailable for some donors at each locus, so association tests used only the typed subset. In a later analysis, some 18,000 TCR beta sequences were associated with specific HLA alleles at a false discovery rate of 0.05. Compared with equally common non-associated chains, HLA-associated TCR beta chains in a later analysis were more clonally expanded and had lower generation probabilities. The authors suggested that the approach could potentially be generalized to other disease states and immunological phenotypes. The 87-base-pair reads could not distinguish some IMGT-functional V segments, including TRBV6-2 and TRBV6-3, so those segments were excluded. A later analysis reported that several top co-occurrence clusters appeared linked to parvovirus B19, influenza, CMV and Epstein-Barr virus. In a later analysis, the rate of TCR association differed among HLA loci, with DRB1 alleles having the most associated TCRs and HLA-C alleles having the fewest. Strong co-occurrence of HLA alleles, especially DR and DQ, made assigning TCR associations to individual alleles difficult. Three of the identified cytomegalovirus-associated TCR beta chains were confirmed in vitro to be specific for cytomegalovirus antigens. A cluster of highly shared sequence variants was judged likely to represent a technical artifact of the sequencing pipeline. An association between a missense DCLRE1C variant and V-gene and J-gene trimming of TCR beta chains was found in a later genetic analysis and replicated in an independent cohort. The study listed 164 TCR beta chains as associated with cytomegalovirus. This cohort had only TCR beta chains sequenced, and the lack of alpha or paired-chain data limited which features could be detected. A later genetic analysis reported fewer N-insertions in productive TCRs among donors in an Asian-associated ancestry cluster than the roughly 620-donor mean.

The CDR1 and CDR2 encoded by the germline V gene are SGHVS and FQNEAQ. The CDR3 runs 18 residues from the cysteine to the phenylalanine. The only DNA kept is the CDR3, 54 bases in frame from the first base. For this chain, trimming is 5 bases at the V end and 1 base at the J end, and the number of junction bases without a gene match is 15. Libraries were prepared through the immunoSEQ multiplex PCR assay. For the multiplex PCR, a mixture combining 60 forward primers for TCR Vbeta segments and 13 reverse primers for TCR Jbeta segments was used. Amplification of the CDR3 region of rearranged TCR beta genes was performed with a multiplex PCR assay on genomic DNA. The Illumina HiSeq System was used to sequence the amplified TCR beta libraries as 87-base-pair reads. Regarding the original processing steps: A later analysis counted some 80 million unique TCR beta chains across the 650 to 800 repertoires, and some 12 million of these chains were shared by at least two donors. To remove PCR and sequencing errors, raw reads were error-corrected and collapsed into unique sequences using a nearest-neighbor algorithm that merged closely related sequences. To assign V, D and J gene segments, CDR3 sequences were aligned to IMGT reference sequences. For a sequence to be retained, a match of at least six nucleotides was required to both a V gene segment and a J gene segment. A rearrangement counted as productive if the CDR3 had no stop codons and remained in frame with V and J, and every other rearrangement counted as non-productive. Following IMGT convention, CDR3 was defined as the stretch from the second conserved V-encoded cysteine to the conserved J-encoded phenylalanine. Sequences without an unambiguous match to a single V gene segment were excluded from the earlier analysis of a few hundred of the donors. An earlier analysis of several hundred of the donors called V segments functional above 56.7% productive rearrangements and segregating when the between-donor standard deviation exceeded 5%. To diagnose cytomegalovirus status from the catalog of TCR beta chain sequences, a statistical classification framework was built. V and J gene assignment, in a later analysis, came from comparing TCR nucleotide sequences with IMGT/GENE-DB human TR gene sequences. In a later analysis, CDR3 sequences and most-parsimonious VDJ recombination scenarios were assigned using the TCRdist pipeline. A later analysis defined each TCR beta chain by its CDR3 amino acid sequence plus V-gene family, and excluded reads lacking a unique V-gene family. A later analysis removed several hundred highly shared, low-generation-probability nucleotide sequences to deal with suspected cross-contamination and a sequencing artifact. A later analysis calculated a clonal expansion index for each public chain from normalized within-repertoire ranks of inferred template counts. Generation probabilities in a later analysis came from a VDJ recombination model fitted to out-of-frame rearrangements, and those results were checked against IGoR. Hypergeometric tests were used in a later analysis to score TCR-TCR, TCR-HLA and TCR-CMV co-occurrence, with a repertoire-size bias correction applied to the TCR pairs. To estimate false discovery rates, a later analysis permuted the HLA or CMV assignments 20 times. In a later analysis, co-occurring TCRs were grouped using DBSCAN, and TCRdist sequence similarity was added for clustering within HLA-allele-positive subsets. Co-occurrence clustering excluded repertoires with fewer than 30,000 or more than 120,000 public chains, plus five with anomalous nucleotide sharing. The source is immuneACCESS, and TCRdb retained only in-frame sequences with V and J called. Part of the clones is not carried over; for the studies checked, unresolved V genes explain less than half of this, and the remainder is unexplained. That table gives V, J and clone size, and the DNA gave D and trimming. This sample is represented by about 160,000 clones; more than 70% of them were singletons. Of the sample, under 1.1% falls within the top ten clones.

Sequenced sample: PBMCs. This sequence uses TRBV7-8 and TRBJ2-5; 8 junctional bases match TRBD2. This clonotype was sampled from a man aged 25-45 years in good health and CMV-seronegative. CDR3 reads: CASSPTRRASGFQETQYF. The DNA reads TGTGCCAGCAGCCCCACTCGGAGGGCTAGCGGGTTCCAAGAGACCCAGTACTTC.